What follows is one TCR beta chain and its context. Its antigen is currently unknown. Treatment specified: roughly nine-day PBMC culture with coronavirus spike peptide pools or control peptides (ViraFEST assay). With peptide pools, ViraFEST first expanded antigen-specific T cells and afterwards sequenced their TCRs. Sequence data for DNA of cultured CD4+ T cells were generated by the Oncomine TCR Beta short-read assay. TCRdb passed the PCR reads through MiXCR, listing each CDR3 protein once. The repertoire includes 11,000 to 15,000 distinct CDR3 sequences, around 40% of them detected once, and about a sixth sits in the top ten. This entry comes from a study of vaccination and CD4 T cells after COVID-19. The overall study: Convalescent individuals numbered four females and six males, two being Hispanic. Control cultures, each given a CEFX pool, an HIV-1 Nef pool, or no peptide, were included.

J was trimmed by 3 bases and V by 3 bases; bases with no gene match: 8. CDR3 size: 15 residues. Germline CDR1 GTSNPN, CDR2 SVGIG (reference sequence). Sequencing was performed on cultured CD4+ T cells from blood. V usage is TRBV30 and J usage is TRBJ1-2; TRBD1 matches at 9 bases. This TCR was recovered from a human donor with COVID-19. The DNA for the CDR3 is TGTGCCTGGAGCCGGGACAGGGCTTTTCACTATGGCTACACCTTC. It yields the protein CAWSRDRAFHYGYTF.